One sample yielded the 23 T cell receptor beta chains listed below, sequenced in a study of technical replicates of blood from a few donors. TCRdb's table, derived via immunoSEQ multiplex PCR, lists solely in-frame clones and lacks some. The data hold more than 65,000 clones, with approximately 93% observed a single time. Sequencing was performed on T cells isolated from PBMCs. The receptors stem from a human donor in good health.

The genes are TRBV6-6 and TRBJ2-7, with D maybe TRBD2 (5 bases). The CDR3 has 13 amino acids. V lost 2 bases to trimming and J lost 3 bases, with 8 bases between them. Germline-derived CDR1 and CDR2 are MNHNY and SVGAGI (reference sequence). The DNA for the CDR3 is TGTGCCAGCAGTTACCGGGGTAGCTACGAGCAGTACTTC. This translates into CASSYRGSYEQYF.

This chain links TRBV30 with TRBJ2-3, with TRBD2 as a possible D gene (5 bases). Germline values: CDR1 GTSNPN, CDR2 SVGIG (reference sequence). Trimming took off 1 base at V and 1 base at J, with 27 bases between the two ends. The CDR3 has 20 residues. CDR3 nucleotides: TGTGCCTGGAGTGAATCCGGGAACTCCGGGTTAAGGTGGGGCACAGATACGCAGTATTTT. It encodes CAWSESGNSGLRWGTDTQYF.

This sequence joins TRBV7-9 and TRBJ2-7, with D possibly being TRBD2 (5 bases). Germline lookup yields CDR1 SEHNR and CDR2 FQNEAQ (reference sequence). V was trimmed by 5 bases and J by 6 bases, leaving 17 bases between them. This CDR3 has 14 amino acids. CDR3 bases: TGTGCCAGCAGCGCCCTTGTCAGTACTAGCGAGCAGTACTTC. Encoded protein: CASSALVSTSEQYF.

This clone has only one observation. CDR3 sequence (DNA): TGTGCCAGCAGCTTGGGGGGAGGCAATCAGCCCCAGCATTTT. This codes for CASSLGGGNQPQHF. The V and J genes are TRBV7-8 and TRBJ1-5, with D tentatively TRBD1 (5 bases). The ends were cut back, 3 bases at V and 2 bases at J, with 8 bases in the middle. In germline, CDR1 is SGHVS, CDR2 FQNEAQ. This CDR3 has 14 amino acids. The whole variable domain, remainder taken from reference TRBV7-8 and TRBJ1-5, is GAGVSQSPRYKVAKRGQDVALRCDPISGHVSLFWYQQALGQGPEFLTYFQNEAQLDKSGLPSDRFFAERPEGSVSTLKIQRTQQEDSAVYLCASSLGGGNQPQHFGDGTRLSIL.

The V gene is TRBV7-2, the J gene TRBJ2-7; the D gene is possibly TRBD1 (5 bases). Germline-derived CDR1 and CDR2 are SGHTA and FQGNSA. The germline V and J ends were trimmed by 1 base and 5 bases, with 18 bases remaining between them. This CDR3 spans 16 amino acids. This chain's CDR3 is CASSLVGAREGHEQYF. The CDR3 DNA reads as TGTGCCAGCAGCTTAGTAGGGGCCAGGGAAGGCCACGAGCAGTACTTC.

The sample holds one count of this clone. The gene calls are TRBV7-3 and TRBJ2-1; D perhaps matches TRBD2 (5 bases). This CDR3 is 16 amino acids long. Trimming removed 2 bases from V and 0 bases from J, with 11 bases in between. CDR1 SGHTA and CDR2 FQGTGA come from the germline V gene. The CDR3 reads CASSLDGIASYNEQFF. CDR3 sequence (DNA): TGTGCCAGCAGCTTAGACGGGATTGCCTCCTACAATGAGCAGTTCTTC.

J is TRBJ2-6 and V is TRBV5-6; the match to TRBD2 covers 9 bases. Germline assignment: CDR1 SGHDT and CDR2 YYEEEE. The CDR3 is 19 residues long. Unmatched junction bases numbered 7, after V lost 0 bases and J lost 0 bases. CDR3 DNA: TGTGCCAGCAGCTTGGGGGGGACTAGCCTACTCTCTGGGGCCAACGTCCTGACTTTC. Protein product: CASSLGGTSLLSGANVLTF.

This chain connects TRBV7-9 to TRBJ1-3; 11 bases fit TRBD1. Trimming at V came to 2 bases and at J to 4 bases, leaving 7 bases not matched to a gene. Germline lookup yields CDR1 SEHNR and CDR2 FQNEAQ (reference sequence). The CDR3 has 17 amino acids. The CDR3 reads CASSLLGQGAGGNTIYF. DNA for the CDR3: TGTGCCAGCAGCTTACTAGGACAGGGGGCCGGGGGAAACACCATATATTTT.

The rearrangement uses TRBV6-1 and TRBJ1-5, with 7 bases fitting TRBD1. V lost 6 bases to trimming and J lost 6 bases; unmatched junction nucleotides: 11. This CDR3 spans 15 amino acids. Germline lookup yields CDR1 MNHNS and CDR2 SASEGT. The chain's CDR3 is CASRRGGGGLQPQHF. DNA of the CDR3: TGTGCCAGCAGGAGGGGAGGAGGGGGCCTTCAGCCCCAGCATTTT.

The genes are TRBV7-3 and TRBJ1-3; no firm D call. The CDR3 is made up of 16 amino acids. Germline loops: CDR1 SGHTA, CDR2 FQGTGA. V dropped 2 bases and J dropped 2 bases, with 13 bases sitting between them. The CDR3 region has the DNA TGTGCCAGCAGCTTAGACCCCCCCGGGGCTGGAAACACCATATATTTT. Amino acid sequence: CASSLDPPGAGNTIYF.

The CDR3 protein is CASSYRGPTYEQYF. The CDR3 DNA sequence: TGTGCCAGCAGCTACAGGGGACCCACCTACGAGCAGTACTTC. The chain carries TRBV7-2 and TRBJ2-7; 7 bases fit TRBD1. The germline CDR1 and CDR2 sequences are SGHTA and FQGNSA. Trimming cost V 4 bases and J 2 bases; bases outside gene matches: 5. The CDR3 is 14 amino acids.

This clone has just a few counts. The chain links TRBV30 to TRBJ1-1, with 10 bases lining up with TRBD1. The germline CDR1 and CDR2 sequences are GTSNPN and SVGIG (reference sequence). J lost 4 bases, V lost 5 bases, and 4 bases had no gene match. The CDR3 length is 13 residues. Here the CDR3 reads CAWDRGPSTEAFF. The CDR3 nucleotides read TGTGCCTGGGACAGGGGGCCGAGCACTGAAGCTTTCTTT.

The rearrangement joins TRBV11-2 to TRBJ1-1; D not certain. Germline CDR1 is SGHAT and CDR2 is FQNNGV. The CDR3 loop spans 16 amino acids. The ends were cut back, 0 bases at V and 0 bases at J, with 11 bases in the middle. CDR3 in amino acids: CASSLDYRSLNTEAFF. In nucleotides, the CDR3 is TGTGCCAGCAGCTTAGATTATCGGAGTTTGAACACTGAAGCTTTCTTT.

V and J are TRBV14 and TRBJ1-2; no reliable D call. The CDR3 loop spans 15 amino acids. V dropped 5 bases and J dropped 4 bases, with 17 bases sitting between them. The germline CDR1 and CDR2 sequences are SGHDN and FVKESK. CDR3 coding DNA: TGTGCCAGCAGCAAGATCGACTACGGGGTCTATGGCTACACCTTC. Translating gives CASSKIDYGVYGYTF.

The V and J genes are TRBV13 and TRBJ2-1; 11 bases fit TRBD2. With 2 bases clipped from V and 2 bases from J, the junction kept 5 bases outside the gene matches. The germline gives CDR1 PRHDT, CDR2 FYEKMQ (reference sequence). This CDR3 is built from 17 residues. CDR3 residues: CASSLTSGRSPYNEQFF. The CDR3 coding sequence is TGTGCCAGCAGCTTAACTAGCGGGAGATCCCCCTACAATGAGCAGTTCTTC.

The chain carries TRBV19 and TRBJ1-1, with D hard to call. The CDR3 length is 13 residues. CDR1 and CDR2 from the germline V gene are LNHDA and SQIVND (reference sequence). V lost 9 bases and J 3 bases, leaving 14 bases between the germline ends. CDR3 residues: CASGWYEDTEAFF. Written as DNA, the CDR3 is TGTGCCAGCGGGTGGTACGAGGACACTGAAGCTTTCTTT.

This sequence joins TRBV5-4 and TRBJ2-7; possible D gene TRBD2, 5 bases. V was shortened by 2 bases and J by 1 base, with 7 bases between the two germline ends. CDR1 SGHNT and CDR2 YYREEE come from the germline V gene (reference sequence). The CDR3 runs to 13 residues. The CDR3 loop is CASSFRESYEQYF. The DNA of the CDR3 is TGTGCCAGCAGCTTCCGGGAATCCTACGAGCAGTACTTC.

This clone was detected only a few times. The chain couples TRBV6-5 to TRBJ1-1; TRBD1 might be the D (5 bases). The CDR3 contains 14 residues. Per germline, CDR1 MNHEY and CDR2 SVGAGI. The germline V and J ends were trimmed by 5 bases and 4 bases, with 14 bases remaining between them. CDR3 protein: CASSGGTGGTEAFF. For the CDR3, the DNA is TGTGCCAGCAGTGGAGGGACGGGGGGCACTGAAGCTTTCTTT.

The rearrangement links TRBV2 to TRBJ1-2, with D tentatively TRBD1 (5 bases). The germline V gene has CDR1 SNHLY and CDR2 FYNNEI. V lost 5 bases and J lost 6, with 13 bases in between. CDR3 length: 13 amino acids. The CDR3: CASSNTGPHGYTF. DNA of the CDR3: TGTGCCAGCAGTAACACAGGTCCGCATGGCTACACCTTC.

V usage is TRBV11-3 and J usage is TRBJ2-5; TRBD2 agrees at 14 bases. This CDR3 is built from 16 residues. Germline V gives CDR1 SGHNT, CDR2 YENEEA. The V segment lost 5 bases and the J segment 4 bases; nucleotides outside the gene matches: 6. The CDR3 spells CASSQGLAGVRETQYF. DNA for the CDR3: TGTGCCAGCAGCCAGGGACTAGCGGGAGTCAGAGAGACCCAGTACTTC.

The CDR3 DNA reads TGTGCCAGCACCATAGACAGGTTCGGCTATGGCTACACCTTC. Its translation is CASTIDRFGYGYTF. The V and J genes are TRBV6-5 and TRBJ1-2, with D tentatively TRBD1 (6 bases). The V gene lost 7 bases and the J gene lost 4 bases, with 16 bases spanning the gap. The germline CDR1 and CDR2 sequences are MNHEY and SVGAGI. The CDR3 loop spans 14 amino acids.

V and J are TRBV19 and TRBJ1-5; D perhaps matches TRBD1 (5 bases). CDR3 length: 18 residues. The germline V gene has CDR1 LNHDA and CDR2 SQIVND (reference sequence). Trimming removed 5 bases from V and 1 base from J, with 21 bases in between. CDR3 region: CASSARRGYGQSNQPQHF. For the CDR3, the DNA is TGTGCCAGTAGTGCCCGACGGGGGTATGGACAAAGCAATCAGCCCCAGCATTTT.

This clone came up a few times. This chain joins TRBV5-1 and TRBJ2-7; 9 nucleotides match TRBD2. In germline, CDR1 is SGHRS, CDR2 YFSETQ. CDR3 length: 15 residues. V lost 3 bases and J lost 3; bases outside the gene matches: 7. The CDR3 reads CASSWETSGIYEQYF. The CDR3, as DNA: TGCGCCAGCAGCTGGGAGACTAGCGGTATCTACGAGCAGTACTTC.